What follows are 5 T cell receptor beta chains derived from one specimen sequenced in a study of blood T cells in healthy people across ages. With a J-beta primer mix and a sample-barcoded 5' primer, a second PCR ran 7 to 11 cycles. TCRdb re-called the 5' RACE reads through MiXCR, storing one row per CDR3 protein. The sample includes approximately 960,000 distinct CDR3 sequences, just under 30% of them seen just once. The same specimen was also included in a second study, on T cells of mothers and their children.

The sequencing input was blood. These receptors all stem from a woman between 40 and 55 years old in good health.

The CDR3 coding sequence is TGTGCCAGCAGTCCCGAGGCTCAGCCCCAGCATTTT. As protein: CASSPEAQPQHF. V usage is TRBV7-9 and J usage is TRBJ1-5; D unclear. The CDR3 runs to 12 residues. Trimming pared 6 bases from V and 6 bases from J, leaving 9 bases between. The germline CDR1 and CDR2 sequences are SEHNR and FQNEAQ (reference sequence).

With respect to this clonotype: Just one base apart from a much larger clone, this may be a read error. CDR3 coding DNA: TGTGCCAGCAGCCAAGATCGGGTCAGGGGGAAGACCCAGTACTTC. This sequence encodes CASSQDRVRGKTQYF. The gene calls are TRBV3-1 and TRBJ2-7, with 7 bases lining up with TRBD1. The DNA end is more similar to TRBJ2-5, so the J call may be wrong. Germline values: CDR1 LGHDT, CDR2 YNNKEL (reference sequence). The CDR3 sequence is 15 residues long.

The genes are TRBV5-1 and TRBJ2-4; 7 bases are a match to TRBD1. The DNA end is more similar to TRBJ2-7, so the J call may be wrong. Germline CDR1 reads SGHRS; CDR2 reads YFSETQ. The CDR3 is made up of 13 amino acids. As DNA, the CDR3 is TGCGCCAGCAGCGAGGGGGCAGTTTACGAGCAGTACTTC. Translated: CASSEGAVYEQYF.

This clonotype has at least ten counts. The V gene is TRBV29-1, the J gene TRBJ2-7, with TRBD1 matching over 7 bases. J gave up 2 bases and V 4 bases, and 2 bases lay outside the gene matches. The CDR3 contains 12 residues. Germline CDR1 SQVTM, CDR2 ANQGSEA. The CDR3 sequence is CSVGDSTYEQYF. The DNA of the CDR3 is TGCAGCGTTGGGGACAGCACCTACGAGCAGTACTTC.

Here the CDR3 reads CASSQAVAGGLETQYF. The CDR3 DNA follows: TGCGCCAGCAGCCAAGCAGTAGCGGGGGGGCTCGAGACCCAGTACTTC. The chain carries TRBV4-1 and TRBJ2-5; TRBD2 matches 11 bases. The V gene end was trimmed by 1 base and the J gene end by 5 bases; junction bases not matched to a gene: 6. The germline gives CDR1 MGHRA, CDR2 YSYEKL. CDR3 length: 16 amino acids.